This passage covers 15 T cell receptor beta chains from one sample sequenced in a study of T-cell memory formation after mild COVID-19. MiXCR was run by TCRdb on the 5' RACE reads, yielding one entry per CDR3 protein. The repertoire has roughly 350,000 distinct CDR3 sequences, around 27% of them found once; the top ten carry around an eighth. Sequenced material: PBMCs or a T cell subset sorted from them (not recorded which). The receptor source for this set is an adult woman who had mild COVID-19 (a few samples of this study predate the infection). Cell type and time point are not known.

CDR3 residues: CAISQGNQPQHF. As DNA, the CDR3 is TGTGCCATTTCACAGGGGAATCAGCCCCAGCATTTT. The chain recombines TRBV7-9 with TRBJ1-5, with 7 positions matching TRBD1. The germline V gene has CDR1 SEHNR and CDR2 FQNEAQ (reference sequence). This CDR3 has 12 amino acids. V was clipped by 10 bases and J by 4 bases; unmatched bases: 4. The whole variable domain, filled in from reference TRBV7-9 and TRBJ1-5, reads DTGVSQNPRHKITKRGQNVTFRCDPISEHNRLYWYRQTLGQGPEFLTYFQNEAQLEKSRLLSDRFSAERPKGSFSTLEIQRTEQGDSAMYLCAISQGNQPQHFGDGTRLSIL.

This clonotype was picked up many times. V gene TRBV7-2 combines with J gene TRBJ2-3; no firm D call. Germline V lookup: CDR1 SGHTA, CDR2 FQGNSA. The V end was cut by 2 bases, the J end by 3 bases, with 9 bases between. This CDR3 comprises 14 residues. The CDR3 protein is CASSLRAGTDTQYF. The CDR3 DNA is TGTGCCAGCAGCTTAAGGGCCGGGACAGATACGCAGTATTTT.

The genes are TRBV12-3 or TRBV12-4 and TRBJ1-1; the D is unclear. V lost 2 bases and J 11 bases, leaving 15 bases between the germline ends. The CDR3 is 13 residues long. CDR3 bases: TGTGCCAGCAGTTTAACCCTGCAGCAATCGGCTTTCTTT. Protein: CASSLTLQQSAFF.

The chain carries TRBV7-2 and TRBJ1-4; a possible D gene is TRBD1 (5 bases). This CDR3 contains 16 residues. Per germline, CDR1 SGHTA and CDR2 FQGNSA. V lost 4 bases to trimming and J lost 2 bases, with 14 bases between them. Here the CDR3 DNA reads TGTGCCAGCAGCTCTCATCCCCCAGGGACTAATGAAAAACTGTTTTTT. This encodes CASSSHPPGTNEKLFF. The full variable domain, with the rest looked up from reference TRBV7-2 and TRBJ1-4, is GAGVSQSPSNKVTEKGKDVELRCDPISGHTALYWYRQSLGQGLEFLIYFQGNSAPDKSGLPSDRFSAERTGGSVSTLTIQRTQQEDSAVYLCASSSHPPGTNEKLFFGSGTQLSVL.

This clonotype was detected a few times. The chain links TRBV5-1 to TRBJ2-1; TRBD1 aligns across 9 bases. CDR3 length equals 16 residues. CDR1 is SGHRS, CDR2 YFSETQ, per germline. V lost 5 bases, J lost 4 bases, and 10 bases stayed unmatched. CDR3 in amino acids: CASRTTGTGLYNEQFF. The CDR3 nucleotides read TGCGCCAGCAGGACTACCGGGACAGGGTTATACAATGAGCAGTTCTTC.

This clonotype was observed at least ten times. CDR3: CASSLGTSGDNEQFF. The CDR3 DNA follows: TGTGCCAGCAGCCTAGGGACTAGCGGGGACAATGAGCAGTTCTTC. The V and J genes are TRBV4-2 and TRBJ2-1; 13 positions agree with TRBD2. This CDR3 is built from 15 residues. V shed 4 bases, J shed 5 bases, and the junction held 2 bases outside the gene matches. Per germline, CDR1 LGHNA and CDR2 YNFKEQ.

This sequence joins TRBV6-2 or TRBV6-3 and TRBJ1-5; the match to TRBD1 covers 8 bases. The CDR3 covers 16 residues. CDR1 is MNHEY and CDR2 is SVGEGT in the germline V gene. V gave up 2 bases and J gave up 4 bases; unmatched junction bases: 7. The CDR3 DNA sequence: TGTGCCAGCAGTTACGGCGACAGGGGAGGGAATCAGCCCCAGCATTTT. Translated, it gives CASSYGDRGGNQPQHF.

This clonotype was counted at least ten times. V and J are TRBV27 and TRBJ1-1, with TRBD1 identical over 7 bases. This CDR3 spans 17 amino acids. V lost 3 bases and J lost 0; bases outside the gene matches: 10. Germline-derived CDR1 and CDR2 are MNHEY and SMNVEV (reference sequence). The CDR3 sequence: CASSFRAGGAVNTEAFF. CDR3 nucleotides: TGTGCCAGCAGTTTCCGGGCAGGGGGGGCTGTGAACACTGAAGCTTTCTTT.

The chain joins TRBV20-1 to TRBJ2-4; D is tentatively TRBD1 or TRBD2 (5 bases each). Trimming removed 5 bases at V and 0 bases at J, with 8 bases between. The CDR3 is 13 residues long. Germline CDR1 and CDR2: DFQATT and SNEGSKA (reference sequence). CDR3 sequence reads: CSAGGLAKNIQYF. CDR3 DNA sequence: TGCAGTGCTGGGGGTCTAGCCAAAAACATTCAGTACTTC.

The chain joins TRBV24-1 to TRBJ2-1; maybe TRBD1 (6 bases). V lost 7 bases and J lost 0, with 12 bases in between. The CDR3 spans 15 residues. The germline V gene has CDR1 KGHDR and CDR2 SFDVKD. Here the CDR3 DNA reads TGTGCCACCAGCCCAACAGGGCCCTCCTACAATGAGCAGTTCTTC. Protein sequence: CATSPTGPSYNEQFF.

This chain connects TRBV12-3 or TRBV12-4 to TRBJ2-1; D unclear. V was pared by 4 bases and J by 7 bases, with 8 bases between. The CDR3 has 12 amino acids. This CDR3 reads CASSSPWNEQFF. For the CDR3, the DNA is TGTGCCAGCAGTTCTCCTTGGAATGAGCAGTTCTTC.

The chain recombines TRBV12-3 or TRBV12-4 with TRBJ2-3; TRBD2 agrees at 11 bases. V lost 5 bases, J lost 3 bases, and 10 bases stayed unmatched. The CDR3 sequence is 17 residues long. CDR3 nucleotide sequence: TGTGCCAGCAGTCCACTAGCGGGGGCTGTTCGAACAGATACGCAGTATTTT. Translating it yields CASSPLAGAVRTDTQYF.

In its sample, this clonotype was seen a few times. This chain links TRBV6-5 with TRBJ1-2; D remains ambiguous. This CDR3 has 13 amino acids. CDR1 and CDR2 from the germline V gene are MNHEY and SVGAGI. V was trimmed by 1 base and J by 8 bases, leaving 11 bases between them. CDR3 amino acids: CASSYLGAAGYTF. CDR3 in DNA: TGTGCCAGCAGTTACTTGGGTGCGGCCGGCTACACCTTC.

This clonotype was counted between two and nine times. V and J are TRBV6-6 and TRBJ2-3; 9 positions match TRBD2. The CDR3 is 19 residues long. CDR1 and CDR2 from the germline V gene are MNHNY and SVGAGI (reference sequence). Unmatched junction bases numbered 14, after V lost 3 bases and J lost 1 base. The CDR3 loop is CASSYSGGMSSGGTDTQYF. As DNA, the CDR3 is TGTGCCAGCAGTTATAGCGGGGGCATGTCCTCGGGGGGCACAGATACGCAGTATTTT.

V usage is TRBV3-1 and J usage is TRBJ1-4; TRBD1 matches at 7 bases. There are 17 residues in the CDR3. V shed 1 base and J 4 bases; nucleotides not matched to a gene: 9. Germline CDR1 reads LGHDT; CDR2 reads YNNKEL (reference sequence). The CDR3 region has the DNA TGTGCCAGCAGCCAAGGTCTAAACAGGGGTTTTAATGAAAAACTGTTTTTT. This translates into CASSQGLNRGFNEKLFF.